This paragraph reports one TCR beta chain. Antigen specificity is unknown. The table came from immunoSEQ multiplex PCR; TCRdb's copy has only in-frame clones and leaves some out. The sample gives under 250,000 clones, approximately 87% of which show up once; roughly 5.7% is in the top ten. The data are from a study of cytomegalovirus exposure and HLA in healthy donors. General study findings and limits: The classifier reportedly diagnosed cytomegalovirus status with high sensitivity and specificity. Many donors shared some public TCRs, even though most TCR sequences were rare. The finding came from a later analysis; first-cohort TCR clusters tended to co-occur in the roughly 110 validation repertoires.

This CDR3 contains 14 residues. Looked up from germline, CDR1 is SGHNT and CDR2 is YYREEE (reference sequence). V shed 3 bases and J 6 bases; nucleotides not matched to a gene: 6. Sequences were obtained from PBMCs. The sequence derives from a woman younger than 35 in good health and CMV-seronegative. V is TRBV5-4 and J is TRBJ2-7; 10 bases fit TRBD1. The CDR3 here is CASSWDRGGIEQYF. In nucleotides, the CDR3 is TGTGCCAGCAGCTGGGACAGGGGAGGGATCGAGCAGTACTTC. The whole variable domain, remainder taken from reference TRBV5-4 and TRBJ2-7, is ETGVTQSPTHLIKTRGQQVTLRCSSQSGHNTVSWYQQALGQGPQFIFQYYREEENGRGNFPPRFSGLQFPNYSSELNVNALELDDSALYLCASSWDRGGIEQYFGPGTRLTVT.